This TCR beta chain was sequenced for a study of T cells in Graves' hyperthyroidism and ophthalmopathy (dated by TCRdb to between 2017 and 2020). Broadly, across the study: Peripheral blood was collected at initial diagnosis, before any treatment. The paper describes TCR Vbeta CDR3 sequencing of 120 to 150 peripheral blood samples, made up of some 40 ophthalmopathy patients, 70 to 75 hyperthyroidism patients and 17 progressor patients. A discovery cohort of about a hundred patients, 43 with Graves' ophthalmopathy and 57 with stable Graves' hyperthyroidism, was used to find distinguishing TCR V-J signatures. The 95 to 100 discovery patients were divided at random into training and test sets in a 7:3 ratio. In about 6 Graves' hyperthyroidism patients, the study also compared T-cell repertoires from thyroid tissue with T-cell repertoires from blood. After blood sampling, hyperthyroidism patients were treated with methimazole at a starting dose of 30 mg daily, and ophthalmopathy patients were treated with high-dose intravenous methylprednisolone. Prospective prediction of ophthalmopathy was tested in an independent validation cohort consisting of 18 hyperthyroidism patients and around 16 patients who later progressed to ophthalmopathy.

The germline V gene gives CDR1 as SQVTM and CDR2 as ANQGSEA. There are 17 amino acids in the CDR3, from cysteine to phenylalanine inclusive. Just the 51-base CDR3 DNA is kept, in frame starting at base 1. Stable Graves' hyperthyroidism was defined as no progression to ophthalmopathy during 18 months of follow-up. Hyperthyroidism patients were newly diagnosed, had a disease duration of under 2 months, and were aged 18 to 65 years. Exclusion was applied to patients with uncontrolled infections, other autoimmune diseases, pregnancy or lactation. Diagnoses were based on clinical symptoms, serum thyroxine and TRAb, thyroid ultrasound and orbital computed tomography. Ficoll-Paque density gradient centrifugation was used to isolate PBMCs from around 10 ml of fresh peripheral blood. Total RNA was extracted with Trizol reagent, and quality was checked on an Agilent 2100 Bioanalyzer. The study at large found these results: Sample size was not statistically predetermined, and blinding of investigators to group allocation was not performed. A 13 V-J signature model separated ophthalmopathy from stable hyperthyroidism, with approximately 87% sensitivity and just under 84% specificity in cross-validation and 80%/75% in testing. Most expanded thyroid clonotypes (frequency above 0.001) were also detected in blood, suggesting blood repertoires may reflect thyroid immune responses. During validation, the model predicted progression to ophthalmopathy a median of about 5.9 months ahead of onset, with approximately 70% sensitivity and 72% to 80% specificity.

Details on this clonotype: What antigen it recognizes has not been identified. The junction shows a germline mismatch at one end, possibly a read error.

The TCR beta CDR3 regions were amplified from RNA transcripts. The TCR CDR3 was subjected to a first round of RT-PCR using the HTBI primer set and the Qiagen OneStep RT-PCR kit. Libraries were constructed in a second round of multiplex PCR, after which size selection and purification were carried out. Paired-end sequencing of the libraries was performed with 100 bp reads on an Illumina HiSeq2000. Processing in the source paper ran as follows. Raw data were processed with SOAPnuke, discarding reads with adapters, uncalled bases, mean Phred below 15, or no exact constant-primer or identifier match. High-quality paired reads were merged using COPE v1.2.5, and each unique nucleotide sequence was defined as a clonotype. MiTCR v1.1 was used to align clonotypes to the IMGT TRBV, TRBD and TRBJ reference segments. Analysis was restricted to V-J combinations with a frequency above 0.0001, which covered roughly 99% of repertoires. A TCS score was defined as the ratio between F50 (clonal expansion) and ExV (chaos), using BLOSUM62-based TCRdist between CDR3 peptides within each V-J. Welch's t-statistics and random forest reduced 450 to 600 V-J features to 10 to 15, which were used in a naive Bayes classifier (R e1071). The Morisita-Horn index was used to measure how similar the thyroid and blood repertoires were. Using fastp trimming at Q25 and MiXCR clonotype assembly, TCRdb reanalyzed the public sequencing data and kept in-frame beta chains. Each record represents a unique CDR3 protein, reported with the most common genes and DNA among its rows. What appears here as the V and J calls and clone size reflects TCRdb's work, not the paper's. A total of nearly 750,000 distinct CDR3 sequences appear in this sample, approximately 40% of them only once. The ten largest clones capture around 31% of the sample.

The sequence is built from TRBV29-1 and TRBJ2-7; 16 bases in the middle match TRBD2. The material sequenced was blood. This TCR was recovered from a woman aged 40 to 50 with Graves' hyperthyroidism. This receptor carries the CDR3 CSAERGLAGGPYYEQYF. The nucleotides read TGCAGCGCTGAAAGGGGACTAGCGGGGGGGCCGTACTACGAGCAGTACTTC.